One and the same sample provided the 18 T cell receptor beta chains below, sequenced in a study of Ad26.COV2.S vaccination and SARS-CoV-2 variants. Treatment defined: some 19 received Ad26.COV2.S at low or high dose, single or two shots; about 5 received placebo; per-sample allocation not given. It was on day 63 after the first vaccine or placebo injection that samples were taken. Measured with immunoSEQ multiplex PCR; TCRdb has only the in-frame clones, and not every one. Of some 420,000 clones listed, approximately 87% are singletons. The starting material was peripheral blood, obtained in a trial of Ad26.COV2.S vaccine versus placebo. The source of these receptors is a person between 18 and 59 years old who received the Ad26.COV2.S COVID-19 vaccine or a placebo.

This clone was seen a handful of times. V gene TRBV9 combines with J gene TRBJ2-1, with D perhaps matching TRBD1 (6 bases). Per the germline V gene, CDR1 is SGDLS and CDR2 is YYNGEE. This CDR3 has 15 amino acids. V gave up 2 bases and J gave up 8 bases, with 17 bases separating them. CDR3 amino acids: CASSVSGTLVDEQFF. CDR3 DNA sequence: TGTGCCAGCAGCGTCTCGGGGACATTGGTCGATGAGCAGTTCTTC.

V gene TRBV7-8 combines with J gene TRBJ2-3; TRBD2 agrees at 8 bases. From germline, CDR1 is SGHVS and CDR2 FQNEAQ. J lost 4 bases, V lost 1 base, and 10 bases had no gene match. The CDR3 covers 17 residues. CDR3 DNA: TGTGCCAGCAGCTTAGTCGATGGAGCGGGGGTGGCAGATACGCAGTATTTT. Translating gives CASSLVDGAGVADTQYF.

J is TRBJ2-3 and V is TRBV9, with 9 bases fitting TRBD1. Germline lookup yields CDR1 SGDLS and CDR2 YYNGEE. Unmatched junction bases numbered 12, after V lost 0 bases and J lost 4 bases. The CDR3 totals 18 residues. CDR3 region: CASSVAGPGQGRPDTQYF. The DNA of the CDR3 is TGTGCCAGCAGCGTAGCAGGTCCCGGACAGGGGCGGCCAGATACGCAGTATTTT.

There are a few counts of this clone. The CDR3 here is CASSATGGGTDTQYF. The CDR3 DNA is TGTGCCAGCAGTGCCACAGGGGGGGGAACAGATACGCAGTATTTT. This chain connects TRBV6-2 or TRBV6-3 to TRBJ2-3; D is perhaps TRBD1 (8 bases). Germline V gene data show CDR1 as MNHEY and CDR2 as SVGEGT. V shed 5 bases and J shed 3 bases, with 15 bases lying between them. This CDR3 is built from 15 residues.

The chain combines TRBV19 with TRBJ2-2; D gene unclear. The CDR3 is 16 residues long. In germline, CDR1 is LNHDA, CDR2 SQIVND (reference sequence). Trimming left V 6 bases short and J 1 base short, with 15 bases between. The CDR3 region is CASRTTEWGNTGELFF. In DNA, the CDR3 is TGTGCCAGTAGAACAACAGAGTGGGGGAACACCGGGGAGCTGTTTTTT.

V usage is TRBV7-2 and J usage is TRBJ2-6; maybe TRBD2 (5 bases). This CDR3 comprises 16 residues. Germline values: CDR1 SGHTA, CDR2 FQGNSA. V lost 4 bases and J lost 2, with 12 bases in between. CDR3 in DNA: TGTGCCAGCAGCTCAAGACCCGGGACTGGGGCCAACGTCCTGACTTTC. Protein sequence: CASSSRPGTGANVLTF.

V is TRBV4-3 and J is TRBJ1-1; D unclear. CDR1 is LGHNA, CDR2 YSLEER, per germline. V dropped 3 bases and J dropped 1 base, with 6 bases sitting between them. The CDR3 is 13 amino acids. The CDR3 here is CASSHPANTEAFF. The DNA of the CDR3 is TGCGCCAGCAGCCACCCTGCGAACACTGAAGCTTTCTTT.

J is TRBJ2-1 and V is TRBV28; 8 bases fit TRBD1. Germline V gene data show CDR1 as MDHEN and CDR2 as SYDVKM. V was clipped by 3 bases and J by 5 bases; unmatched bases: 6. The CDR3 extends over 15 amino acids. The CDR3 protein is CASSFDRGNDNEQFF. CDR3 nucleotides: TGTGCCAGCAGTTTTGACAGGGGAAACGACAATGAGCAGTTCTTC.

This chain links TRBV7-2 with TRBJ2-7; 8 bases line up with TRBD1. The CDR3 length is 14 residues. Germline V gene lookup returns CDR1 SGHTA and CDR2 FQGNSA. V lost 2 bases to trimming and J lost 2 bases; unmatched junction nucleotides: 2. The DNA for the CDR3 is TGTGCCAGCAGCTTAAGGACAGGGACCTACGAGCAGTACTTC. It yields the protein CASSLRTGTYEQYF.

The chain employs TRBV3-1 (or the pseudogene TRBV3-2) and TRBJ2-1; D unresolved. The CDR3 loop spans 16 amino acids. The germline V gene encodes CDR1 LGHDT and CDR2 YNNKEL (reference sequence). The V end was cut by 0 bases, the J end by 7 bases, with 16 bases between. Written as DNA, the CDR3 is TGTGCCAGCAGCCAAGATCGGCCAGTTTATGGTAATGAGCAGTTCTTC. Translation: CASSQDRPVYGNEQFF.

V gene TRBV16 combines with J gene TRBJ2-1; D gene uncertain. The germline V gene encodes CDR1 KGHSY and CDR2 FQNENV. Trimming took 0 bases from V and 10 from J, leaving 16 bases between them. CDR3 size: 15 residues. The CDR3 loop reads CASSQSNPWASEQFF. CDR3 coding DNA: TGTGCCAGCAGCCAATCAAACCCTTGGGCCAGCGAGCAGTTCTTC.

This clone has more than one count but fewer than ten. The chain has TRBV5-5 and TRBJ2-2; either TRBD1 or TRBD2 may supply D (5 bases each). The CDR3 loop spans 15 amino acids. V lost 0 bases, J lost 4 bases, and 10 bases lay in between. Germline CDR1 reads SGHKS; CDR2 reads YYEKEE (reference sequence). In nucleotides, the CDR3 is TGTGCCAGCAGCTTGGAGGGGACCATCACCGGGGAGCTGTTTTTT. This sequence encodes CASSLEGTITGELFF.

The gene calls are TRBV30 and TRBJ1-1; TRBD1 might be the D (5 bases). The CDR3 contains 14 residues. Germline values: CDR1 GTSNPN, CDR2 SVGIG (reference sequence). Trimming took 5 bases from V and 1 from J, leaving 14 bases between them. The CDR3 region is CAWSMFRANTEAFF. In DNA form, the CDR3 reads TGTGCCTGGTCGATGTTCAGGGCGAACACTGAAGCTTTCTTT.

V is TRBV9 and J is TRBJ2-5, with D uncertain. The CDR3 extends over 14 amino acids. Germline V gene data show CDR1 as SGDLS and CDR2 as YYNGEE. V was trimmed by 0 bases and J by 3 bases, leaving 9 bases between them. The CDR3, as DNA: TGTGCCAGCAGCGTAGCCACGGAAGAAGAGACCCAGTACTTC. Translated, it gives CASSVATEEETQYF.

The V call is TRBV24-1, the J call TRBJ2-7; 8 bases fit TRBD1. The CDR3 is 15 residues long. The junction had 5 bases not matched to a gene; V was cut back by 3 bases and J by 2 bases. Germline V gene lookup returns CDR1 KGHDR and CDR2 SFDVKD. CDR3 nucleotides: TGTGCCACCAGTGATACCCGGGACAGGACCTACGAGCAGTACTTC. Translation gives CATSDTRDRTYEQYF.

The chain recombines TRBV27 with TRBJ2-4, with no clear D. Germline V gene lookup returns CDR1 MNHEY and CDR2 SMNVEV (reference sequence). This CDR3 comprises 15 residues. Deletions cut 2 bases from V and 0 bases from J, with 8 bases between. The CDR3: CASSLTPVAKNIQYF. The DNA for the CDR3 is TGTGCCAGCAGTTTAACTCCGGTAGCCAAAAACATTCAGTACTTC.

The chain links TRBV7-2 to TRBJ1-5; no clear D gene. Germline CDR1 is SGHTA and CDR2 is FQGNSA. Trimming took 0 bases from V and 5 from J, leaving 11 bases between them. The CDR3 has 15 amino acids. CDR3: CASSLAGGEHQPQHF. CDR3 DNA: TGTGCCAGCAGCTTAGCGGGCGGCGAGCATCAGCCCCAGCATTTT.

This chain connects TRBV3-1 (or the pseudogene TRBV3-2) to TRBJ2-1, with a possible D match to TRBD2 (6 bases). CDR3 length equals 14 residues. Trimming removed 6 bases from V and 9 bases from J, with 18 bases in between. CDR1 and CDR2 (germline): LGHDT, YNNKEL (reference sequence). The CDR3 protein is CASSRDGGYVEQFF. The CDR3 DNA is TGTGCCAGCAGTCGGGATGGGGGGTATGTTGAGCAGTTCTTC.